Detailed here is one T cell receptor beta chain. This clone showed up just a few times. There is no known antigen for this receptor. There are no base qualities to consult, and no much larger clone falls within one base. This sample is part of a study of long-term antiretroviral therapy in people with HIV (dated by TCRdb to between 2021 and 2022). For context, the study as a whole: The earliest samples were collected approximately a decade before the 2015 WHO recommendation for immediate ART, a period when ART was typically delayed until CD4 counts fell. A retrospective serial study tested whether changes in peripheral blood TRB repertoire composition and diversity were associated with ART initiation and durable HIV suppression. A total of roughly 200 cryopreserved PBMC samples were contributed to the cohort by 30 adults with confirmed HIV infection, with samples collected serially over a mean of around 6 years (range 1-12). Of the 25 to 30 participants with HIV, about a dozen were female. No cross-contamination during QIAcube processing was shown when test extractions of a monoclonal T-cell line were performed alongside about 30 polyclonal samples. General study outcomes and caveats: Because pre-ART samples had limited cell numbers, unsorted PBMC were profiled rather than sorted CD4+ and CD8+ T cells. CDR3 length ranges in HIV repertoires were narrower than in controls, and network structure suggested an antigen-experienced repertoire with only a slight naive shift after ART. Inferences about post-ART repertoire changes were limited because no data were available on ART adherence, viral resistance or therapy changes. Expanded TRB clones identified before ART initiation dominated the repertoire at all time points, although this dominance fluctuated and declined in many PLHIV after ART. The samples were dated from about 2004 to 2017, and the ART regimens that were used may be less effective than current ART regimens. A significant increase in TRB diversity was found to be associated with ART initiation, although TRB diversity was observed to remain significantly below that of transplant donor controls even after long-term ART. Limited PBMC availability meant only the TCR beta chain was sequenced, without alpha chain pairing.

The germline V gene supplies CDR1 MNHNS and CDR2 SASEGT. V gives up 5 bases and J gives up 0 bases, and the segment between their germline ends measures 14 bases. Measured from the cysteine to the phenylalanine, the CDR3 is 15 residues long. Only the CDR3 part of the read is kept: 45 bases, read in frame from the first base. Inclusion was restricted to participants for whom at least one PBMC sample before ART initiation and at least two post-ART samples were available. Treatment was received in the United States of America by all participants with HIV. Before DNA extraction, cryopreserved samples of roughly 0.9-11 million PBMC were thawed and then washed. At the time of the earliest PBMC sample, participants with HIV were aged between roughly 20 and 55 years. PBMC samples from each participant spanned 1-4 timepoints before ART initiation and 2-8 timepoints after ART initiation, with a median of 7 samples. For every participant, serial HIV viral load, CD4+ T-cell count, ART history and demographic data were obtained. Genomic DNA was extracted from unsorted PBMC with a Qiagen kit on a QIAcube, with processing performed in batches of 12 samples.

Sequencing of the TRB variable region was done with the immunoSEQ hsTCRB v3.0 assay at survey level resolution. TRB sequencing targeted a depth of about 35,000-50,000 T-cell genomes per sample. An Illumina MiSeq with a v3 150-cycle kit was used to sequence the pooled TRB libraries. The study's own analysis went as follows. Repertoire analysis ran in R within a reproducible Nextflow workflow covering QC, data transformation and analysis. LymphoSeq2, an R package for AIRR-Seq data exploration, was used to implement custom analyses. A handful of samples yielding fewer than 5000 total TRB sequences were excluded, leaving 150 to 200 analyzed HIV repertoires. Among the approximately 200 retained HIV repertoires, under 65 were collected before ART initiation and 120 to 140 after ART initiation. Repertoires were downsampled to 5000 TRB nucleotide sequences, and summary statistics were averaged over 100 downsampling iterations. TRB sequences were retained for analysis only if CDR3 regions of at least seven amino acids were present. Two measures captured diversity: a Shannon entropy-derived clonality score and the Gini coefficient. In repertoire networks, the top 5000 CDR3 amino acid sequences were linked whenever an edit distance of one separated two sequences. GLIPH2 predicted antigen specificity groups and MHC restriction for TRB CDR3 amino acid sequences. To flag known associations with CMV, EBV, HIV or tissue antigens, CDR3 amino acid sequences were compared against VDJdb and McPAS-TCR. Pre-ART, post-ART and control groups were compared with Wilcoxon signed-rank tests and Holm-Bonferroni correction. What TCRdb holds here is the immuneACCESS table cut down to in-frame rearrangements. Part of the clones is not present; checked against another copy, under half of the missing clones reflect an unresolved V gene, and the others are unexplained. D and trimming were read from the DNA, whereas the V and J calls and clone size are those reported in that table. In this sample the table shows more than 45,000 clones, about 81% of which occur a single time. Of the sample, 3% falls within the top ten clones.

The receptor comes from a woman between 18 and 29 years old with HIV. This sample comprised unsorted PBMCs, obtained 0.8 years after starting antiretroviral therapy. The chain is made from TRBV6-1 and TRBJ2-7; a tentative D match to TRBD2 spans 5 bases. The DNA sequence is TGTGCCAGCAGTCCACACATTGGGAGCTCCTACGAGCAGTACTTC. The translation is CASSPHIGSSYEQYF.